This record covers a single TCR beta chain. Time point noted: newly diagnosed GD, antithyroid drugs for less than 3 months. The TCR library was prepared using RNA isolated from PBMCs. Arm-PCR of CDR3 regions and iRepertoire HTBI primers were used to build TCR beta libraries. MiXCR was run by TCRdb on the multiplex PCR reads, yielding one entry per CDR3 protein. The table includes just over 600,000 distinct CDR3 sequences, less than 20% detected once. The data originate from a study of regulatory T cells in long-lasting Graves disease. The CDR3 length is 16 residues. Germline values: CDR1 SGHRS, CDR2 YFSETQ. The ends lost 4 bases at V and 4 bases at J; junction bases unmatched: 11. These data were also filed under a second study, of T cells in Graves' hyperthyroidism and ophthalmopathy.

Sample: peripheral blood mononuclear cells (PBMCs), taken at new diagnosis, from a patient treated with antithyroid drugs. The chain uses TRBV5-1 and TRBJ1-1, with 9 bases fitting TRBD1. The clonotype was recovered from a woman aged 25 to 39 with Graves disease. Written as DNA, the CDR3 is TGCGCCAGCAGCCCGGGACAGGGCGCGTGGGCCACTGAAGCTTTCTTT. Protein: CASSPGQGAWATEAFF.